The source of this T cell receptor (beta chain) is a study of shared clonotypes between healthy human individuals. Sorted-subset replicate PCRs used about 0.2 ug DNA, some 31,000 T cell genomes. Sequencing was performed with immunoSEQ multiplex PCR; in TCRdb, only in-frame clones are kept and a portion is missing. The table records some 2.4 million clones, 80% to 95% of them present only once. Germline CDR1 is KGHSH and CDR2 is LQKENI. V lost 3 bases and J lost 1, with 11 bases in between. This CDR3 spans 15 amino acids. Concerning this clone: The identical CDR3 is also encoded by other nucleotide sequences in the sample.

Participating donors were healthy, HIV-negative adults free of recent acute infections or vaccinations. Every donor, a Caucasian adult, lived in Nashville, Tennessee. This clonotype was sampled from a young man in good health. Some clones in this sample may be carry-over from other donors' samples. The V and J genes are TRBV18 and TRBJ2-3; D possibly matches TRBD1 or TRBD2 (6 bases each). Material: naive CD4+ T cells from PBMCs. Documented subset: CD45RA+ positively selected. In DNA form, the CDR3 reads TGTGCCAGCTCACCGCCGGGGGCTGGCACAGATACGCAGTATTTT. Its protein is CASSPPGAGTDTQYF.